The 4 T cell receptor beta chains below all came from one sample that was sequenced in a study of blood T cells in healthy people across ages. Primers used in a second PCR of roughly 7 to 11 cycles were a sample-barcoded 5' primer and a J-beta primer mix. TCRdb re-derived calls from the 5' RACE reads in MiXCR, one entry per CDR3 protein. The top ten clones hold 20% to 25% of a sample with 700,000 to 950,000 distinct CDR3 sequences, about 40% of them seen once. The material sequenced was blood. The receptors derive from a woman aged 55-70 years in good health.

For this clonotype: Compared with germline, one end of the junction differs, possibly owing to a read error. The chain couples TRBV6-1 to TRBJ1-6; unclear D gene. This CDR3 is 15 amino acids long. Per germline, CDR1 MNHNS and CDR2 SASEGT. Here the CDR3 DNA reads TGTGCCAGCAGTGACGCGTCTAGGGTAAATTCACCCCCCCACTTT. Protein sequence: CASSDASRVNSPPHF.

V usage is TRBV7-9 and J usage is TRBJ2-7; no definite D call. The V end was cut by 2 bases, the J end by 5 bases, with 22 bases between. From germline, CDR1 is SEHNR and CDR2 FQNEAQ (reference sequence). The CDR3 length is 17 residues. The CDR3 is CASSLSLGPPKYDEQYF. The CDR3 bases are TGTGCCAGCAGCTTAAGTTTAGGGCCCCCCAAGTATGACGAGCAGTACTTC.

This sequence joins TRBV20-1 and TRBJ2-3; TRBD1 or TRBD2 may be the D gene (5 bases each). Germline CDR1 is DFQATT and CDR2 is SNEGSKA (reference sequence). The CDR3 runs to 16 residues. The germline V and J ends were trimmed by 8 bases and 1 base, with 22 bases remaining between them. The CDR3 sequence is CSTNPPGARGTDTQYF. The CDR3 bases are TGCAGTACGAACCCCCCCGGGGCTAGGGGCACAGATACGCAGTATTTT.

This clonotype has more than one count but fewer than ten. The rearrangement joins TRBV7-3 to TRBJ2-7; no clear D gene. CDR3 length: 13 amino acids. V lost 5 bases, J lost 7 bases, and 15 bases lay in between. CDR1 is SGHTA, CDR2 FQGTGA, per germline. CDR3 amino acids: CASSPPLRNEQYF. The CDR3 region has the DNA TGTGCCAGCAGCCCTCCCCTTAGGAATGAGCAGTACTTC.